The rows below give T cell receptor beta chains drawn from one sample of a study of CD8 T cells in ankylosing spondylitis. TCRdb reprocessed the 5' RACE reads via MiXCR and lists one record per CDR3 protein. The table shows around 770,000 distinct CDR3 sequences, with 10% to 15% occurring only once. Sequenced sample: blood, either unsorted or a sorted T cell fraction (not recorded which). These receptors came from a male donor with ankylosing spondylitis. Both conserved end residues are trimmed from each CDR3. Part of the rows lack a size; the others show once, few, many or a class for expanded clones.

>few|TRBJ2-1|TRBV5-1
ASSLAVQLEQF
>.|TRBJ2-7|TRBV5-1
ASSGGGAWSEQY
>.|TRBJ2-7|TRBV7-6
ASTLRDSLGEQY
>few|TRBJ1-1|TRBV18
ASSPGQVYLWTEAF
>.|TRBJ2-7|TRBV20-1
SARDSSRARSSYEQY
>.|TRBJ1-2|TRBV7-2
ASSPQGQGTYGYT
>.|TRBJ2-6|TRBV5-1
ATRGRNSGANVLT
>.|TRBJ1-1|TRBV20-1
SATQGGRLGTEAF
>few|TRBJ2-4|TRBV5-1
ASREDFTLAKNIQY
>many|TRBJ2-2|TRBV20-1
SAREASGRGAGELF
>.|TRBJ2-4|TRBV6-1
ASSRRQTGAKDIQY
>many|TRBJ2-5|TRBV11-1
ASSPMTKRETQY
>few|TRBJ2-3|TRBV18
ASSPTSEDTDTQY
>.|TRBJ1-2|TRBV6-5
ASGTSGYGYT
>many|TRBJ2-5|TRBV5-1
ASSFGTSSETQY
>few|TRBJ1-1|TRBV10-3
AIRDIPNTEAF
>few|TRBJ1-6|TRBV18
ASSSIIMGPEPLH
>.|TRBJ2-5|TRBV6-5
ASSLRQAETQY
>few|TRBJ1-1|TRBV5-1
ASSLDRSHTEAF
>few|TRBJ2-2|TRBV29-1
SVDLSSSGELF
>few|TRBJ1-1|TRBV5-1
ASSFGTGGIEAF
>.|TRBJ2-7|TRBV20-1
SAEGLTYEQY
>few|TRBJ1-5|TRBV18
ASSPEAGLGQPQH
>.|TRBJ1-4|TRBV20-1
SASIGTYEKLF
>few|TRBJ2-5|TRBV11-3
ASNLQGVETQY
>many|TRBJ2-7|TRBV12-3/TRBV12-4
ASSLGDRGREQY
>few|TRBJ2-1|TRBV6-2/TRBV6-3
ASSYQGPSF
>few|TRBJ2-5|TRBV10-3
AISDGWGQETQY
>few|TRBJ2-3|TRBV20-1
SASTPGTGILDTQY
>.|TRBJ2-3|TRBV5-1
ASSLASGMIGDTQY
>few|TRBJ2-1|TRBV5-1
ASSMTVTGAVDEQF
>.|TRBJ2-1|TRBV27
ASSLTSGGARNEQF
>few|TRBJ1-1|TRBV29-1
SVTGFPGANTEAF
>many|TRBJ2-5|TRBV10-3
AISKQGEETQY
>few|TRBJ2-7|TRBV6-2/TRBV6-3
ASSYRGRSEQY
>.|TRBJ2-4|TRBV12-3/TRBV12-4
ASSFRGPRHIAKNIQY
>.|TRBJ2-5|TRBV2
ASTRWERETQY
>.|TRBJ2-7|TRBV20-1
CAREGGVQGYEQY
>.|TRBJ1-4|TRBV12-3/TRBV12-4
ASSFGRTGNEKLF
>.|TRBJ2-1|TRBV11-3
ASSLVGQGTGSSYNEQF
>few|TRBJ2-5|TRBV7-2
ASSLTGSLETQY
>few|TRBJ2-1|TRBV20-1
SFFRAGAAYNEQF
>.|TRBJ1-2|TRBV11-2
ASSLDERGQYGYT
>.|TRBJ2-5|TRBV29-1
SVESYQETQY